This record concerns one T cell receptor (beta chain) sequence. This clonotype was seen repeatedly, ten times or more. Its antigen is currently not known. Per-base qualities were not stored, and no clone one base away is much larger. Inclusive of the bounding cysteine and phenylalanine, the CDR3 is 14 residues long. Of the read, only the CDR3 DNA is kept; its 42 bases are in frame from base 1. CDR1 SGHRS and CDR2 YFSETQ were looked up in the germline V gene. Relative to germline, V is 0 bases shorter and J is 3 bases shorter, with 8 bases between their ends. The data derive from a study of T-cell reconstitution after alpha-beta-depleted transplantation in children (dated by TCRdb to about 2016). About the full investigation: Using TCR repertoire profiling, the study followed T-cell immune reconstitution in a quantitative way in children after TCRalphabeta/CD19-depleted allogeneic hematopoietic cell transplantation. What the work shows at the level of the full study, not this receptor alone: The apparently early alphabetaT-cell count recovery about two months after transplant was reportedly dependent on only several hundred rapidly expanded clones derived from non-depleted graft cells. Over the following months the frequencies of hyperexpanded clones went down, and after one year T-cell counts and TCRbeta diversity were mostly credited to newly produced T cells. The high TCRbeta diversity at day 60 in some patients was ascribed to recipient T cells and intrathymic progenitors that had survived conditioning.

Libraries were made using PCR. Sequencing relied on an Illumina HiSeq 2500. TCR libraries were prepared with molecular barcoding, using unique molecular identifiers to normalize TCRbeta repertoire quantification. Clones were called with MiXCR by TCRdb after fastp trimmed the public reads at Q25, and only in-frame beta chains were retained. One record per CDR3 amino acid sequence lists the most common genes and DNA. In this sample the table shows 250,000 to 300,000 distinct CDR3 sequences, about 7.3% of which occur a single time. 9.1% of the sample is in the top ten clones. The sample's treatment or condition label, decoded: allogeneic hematopoietic cell transplantation with graft depleted of TCRalphabeta T cells and CD19 B cells. The children who served as transplant recipients had been given grafts of TCRalphabeta/CD19-depleted allogeneic hematopoietic cells.

Sequenced material: peripheral blood, taken 360 days after TCRalphabeta/CD19-depleted stem cell transplant. The clonotype comes from a female patient aged 2-15 years who had a stem cell transplant for Fanconi anemia, so the T cells may come from the graft donor. The rearranged chain carries TRBV5-1 and TRBJ2-3; the D gene remains uncertain. The DNA is TGCGCCAGCAGCTTGGAATCCGGGACAGATACGCAGTATTTT. Protein translation: CASSLESGTDTQYF.